The rows below give T cell receptor beta chains drawn from one sample of a study of molecular identifiers for immune sequencing clone quantification. TCRdb used MiXCR to reprocess the PCR reads, holding one entry per CDR3 protein. Among around 470,000 distinct CDR3 sequences listed, roughly 24% were seen once. The sample consisted of naive CD8+ T cells from blood, with Jurkat cell RNA spiked in. Receptors were obtained from a human donor in good health. Some libraries in this study had Jurkat cell RNA spiked in. CDR3s include the opening cysteine and the closing phenylalanine or tryptophan. A D gene is named only where the DNA matches it firmly. Some rows mark clone size as missing; the rest say once, few, many or name a class of expanded clone.

cdr3_nt: TGCGCCAGCAGCCAAAAAGACGGCGCTAGCGGGAGGTACGAGCAGTACTTC; cdr3_aa: CASSQKDGASGRYEQYF; j_call: TRBJ2-7; v_call: TRBV4-1; clone_size: few; d_call: TRBD2
cdr3_nt: TGTGCCAGCAGCCAAGATATGTCTAGCGGGAGCCACGAGCAGTACTTC; cdr3_aa: CASSQDMSSGSHEQYF; j_call: TRBJ2-7; v_call: TRBV14; clone_size: -; d_call: TRBD2
cdr3_nt: TGTGCCAGCAGCTTTACAGGGGGCCTCAACTATGGCTACACCTTC; cdr3_aa: CASSFTGGLNYGYTF; j_call: TRBJ1-2; v_call: TRBV5-8; clone_size: few; d_call: TRBD1
cdr3_nt: TGCGCCCGCAGCCAAGAAGGGCGGAATGCGCAGTTCTTC; cdr3_aa: CARSQEGRNAQFF; j_call: TRBJ2-1; v_call: TRBV4-1; clone_size: -; d_call: -
cdr3_nt: TGTGCCAGCAGTGGGACTAGCGGGAGGGCCTACGAGCAGTACTTC; cdr3_aa: CASSGTSGRAYEQYF; j_call: TRBJ2-7; v_call: TRBV25-1; clone_size: many; d_call: TRBD2
cdr3_nt: TGTGCCAGCAGCCTGGGGCCCGAGGGGATTGGCACTGAAGCTTTCTTT; cdr3_aa: CASSLGPEGIGTEAFF; j_call: TRBJ1-1; v_call: TRBV7-9; clone_size: -; d_call: -
cdr3_nt: TGTGCCAGCTTTGACAGGGTGGATGAAAAACTGTTTTTT; cdr3_aa: CASFDRVDEKLFF; j_call: TRBJ1-4; v_call: TRBV2; clone_size: few; d_call: TRBD1
cdr3_nt: TGTGCCAGCAGTTTTCCCGCGACAGAAAACTATGGCTACACCTTC; cdr3_aa: CASSFPATENYGYTF; j_call: TRBJ1-2; v_call: TRBV28; clone_size: many; d_call: -
cdr3_nt: TGTGCCAGCAGTTGGAGGGGCTCCTACGAGCAGTACTTC; cdr3_aa: CASSWRGSYEQYF; j_call: TRBJ2-7; v_call: TRBV27; clone_size: few; d_call: -
cdr3_nt: TGTGCCAGTAGCCCGGGACTGGATCTTAACTATGGCTACACCTTC; cdr3_aa: CASSPGLDLNYGYTF; j_call: TRBJ1-2; v_call: TRBV19; clone_size: few; d_call: -
cdr3_nt: TGCGCCAGCAGCCAAGAGTTCCTTGGGGAGAACACTGAAGCTTTCTTT; cdr3_aa: CASSQEFLGENTEAFF; j_call: TRBJ1-1; v_call: TRBV4-3; clone_size: -; d_call: -
cdr3_nt: TGCAGCGTGGCTGAGGGTCTTGAGCAGTACTTC; cdr3_aa: CSVAEGLEQYF; j_call: TRBJ2-7; v_call: TRBV29-1; clone_size: few; d_call: -
cdr3_nt: TGTGCCAGCTCACCAGTCCCGGGACAGTCTCCCCCTGAAGCTTTCTTT; cdr3_aa: CASSPVPGQSPPEAFF; j_call: TRBJ1-1; v_call: TRBV18; clone_size: -; d_call: TRBD1